This entry lists 6 T cell receptor beta chains sequenced from one sample in a study of T-cell reconstitution after alpha-beta-depleted transplantation in children. Preparing the TCRbeta library involved the use of unique molecular identifiers. TCRdb re-called the PCR reads through MiXCR, storing one row per CDR3 protein. The sample carries 300,000 to 350,000 distinct CDR3 sequences, 16% recorded once. The starting material was PBMCs, mostly from graft donor cells, obtained 360 days after TCRalphabeta/CD19-depleted stem cell transplant. The receptor source for this set is a male patient aged 2 to 9 who had a stem cell transplant for acute lymphoblastic leukemia, so the T cells may come from the graft donor.

In its sample, this clonotype was seen a few times. This chain uses TRBV4-3 with TRBJ1-3; no reliable D call. The CDR3 loop spans 15 amino acids. V lost 0 bases and J lost 0, with 6 bases in between. CDR1 is LGHNA, CDR2 YSLEER, per germline. The CDR3 sequence: CASSQDRNSGNTIYF. CDR3 nucleotide sequence: TGCGCCAGCAGCCAAGATCGGAACTCTGGAAACACCATATATTTT.

The chain joins TRBV5-1 to TRBJ1-5, with D hard to call. Trimming took off 1 base at V and 8 bases at J, with 13 bases between the two ends. Germline V gene lookup returns CDR1 SGHRS and CDR2 YFSETQ. The CDR3 totals 14 residues. Written as DNA, the CDR3 is TGCGCCAGCAGCTTGCTCCCGACCGGTAAGCCCCAGCATTTT. It translates to CASSLLPTGKPQHF.

This clonotype was recorded a few times. The CDR3 DNA reads as TGTGCCAGCGGGGGACTAGCGGGAGCGGGCGGGGAGCTGTTTTTT. Translating it yields CASGGLAGAGGELFF. This chain joins TRBV12-3 or TRBV12-4 and TRBJ2-2; 14 bases fit TRBD2. This CDR3 has 15 residues. V gave up 8 bases and J gave up 7 bases; unmatched junction bases: 6.

Many counts were recorded for this clonotype. The chain combines TRBV11-2 with TRBJ2-3, with 7 bases matching TRBD2. Germline V gene sequence: CDR1 SGHAT, CDR2 FQNNGV. V trimming: 0 bases; J trimming: 6 bases; junction bases outside the gene matches: 3. The CDR3 length is 14 residues. In DNA form, the CDR3 reads TGTGCCAGCAGCTTAGAGCGGGAGTGGGATACGCAGTATTTT. This encodes CASSLEREWDTQYF.

This chain joins TRBV4-3 and TRBJ2-1, with D perhaps assigned TRBD1 or TRBD2 (6 bases each). CDR1 is LGHNA, CDR2 YSLEER, per germline. The CDR3 has 15 amino acids. V was clipped by 1 base and J by 4 bases, with 11 bases between them. The CDR3 spells CASSQGGGPYNEQFF. In DNA form, the CDR3 reads TGCGCCAGCAGCCAAGGAGGGGGGCCTTACAATGAGCAGTTCTTC.

Ten or more counts support this clonotype. CDR3 bases: TGTGCCAGCAGTTCTCCGACAGGCGGTGGCTACACCTTC. This codes for CASSSPTGGGYTF. This chain links TRBV6-5 with TRBJ1-2, with a weak D call TRBD1 (6 bases). Germline-derived CDR1 and CDR2 are MNHEY and SVGAGI. V was shortened by 4 bases and J by 7 bases, with 13 bases between the two germline ends. This CDR3 region has 13 residues.